Here is one T cell receptor (beta chain) with its context. 60 Vbeta and 13 Jbeta primers were used in PCR. Libraries were prepared by immunoSEQ multiplex PCR; TCRdb keeps only in-frame clonotypes and omits some of them. The table includes some 180,000 clones, 75% to 80% detected once. The trim removed 5 bases at V and 2 bases at J, leaving 5 bases unmatched. This CDR3 is 16 amino acids long. The germline V gene encodes CDR1 SGHAT and CDR2 FQNNGV. These data are taken from a study of cytomegalovirus exposure and HLA in healthy donors. On the study more broadly: There were approximately 85 million unique TCRs (from HLA-typed donors) in an early data release.

The V call is TRBV11-2, the J call TRBJ2-2; 10 bases map to TRBD2. This sequence originates from a female donor in good health and CMV-seronegative. Sequencing was performed on PBMCs. The CDR3 DNA reads as TGTGCCAGCAGCGGCTGGACTAGCGGTAACACCGGGGAGCTGTTTTTT. This encodes CASSGWTSGNTGELFF. Drawing the rest from reference TRBV11-2 and TRBJ2-2, the complete variable domain is EAGVAQSPRYKIIEKRQSVAFWCNPISGHATLYWYQQILGQGPKLLIQFQNNGVVDDSQLPKDRFSAERLKGVDSTLKIQPAKLEDSAVYLCASSGWTSGNTGELFFGEGSRLTVL.